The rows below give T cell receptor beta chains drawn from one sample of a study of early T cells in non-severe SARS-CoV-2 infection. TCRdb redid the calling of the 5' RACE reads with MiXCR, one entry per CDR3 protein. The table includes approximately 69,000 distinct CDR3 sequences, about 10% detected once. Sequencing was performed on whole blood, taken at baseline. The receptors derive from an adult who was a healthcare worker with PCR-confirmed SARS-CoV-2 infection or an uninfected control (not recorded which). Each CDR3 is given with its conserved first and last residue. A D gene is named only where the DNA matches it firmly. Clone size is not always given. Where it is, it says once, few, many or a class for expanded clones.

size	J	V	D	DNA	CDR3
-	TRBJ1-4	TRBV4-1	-	TGCGCCAGCAGCCAGTACCAGGGAGGGAGTGAAAAACTGTTTTTT	CASSQYQGGSEKLFF
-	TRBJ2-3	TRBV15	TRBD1	TGTGCCACCAGCAAGGACAGGGTTAGCACAGATACGCAGTATTTT	CATSKDRVSTDTQYF
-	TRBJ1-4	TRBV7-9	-	TGTGCCAGCAGCTCCCAGGGCTCTAATGAAAAACTGTTTTTT	CASSSQGSNEKLFF
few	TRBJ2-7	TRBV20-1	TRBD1	TGCAGTGCTAGAGGGGACAGTAGCTACGAGCAGTACTTC	CSARGDSSYEQYF
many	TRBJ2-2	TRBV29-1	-	TGCAGCGTTGTTGATACAGGCGACACCGGGGAGCTGTTTTTT	CSVVDTGDTGELFF
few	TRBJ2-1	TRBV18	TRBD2	TGTGCCAGCTCACCCGGGACTAGCGGATACAATGAGCAGTTCTTC	CASSPGTSGYNEQFF
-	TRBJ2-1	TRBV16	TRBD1	TGTGCCAGCAATCGACAGGGTAGGGGTCCGAGGCCCCTGGGTGAGCAGTTCTTC	CASNRQGRGPRPLGEQFF
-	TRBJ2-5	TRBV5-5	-	TGTGCCAGCAGCTTAGCGGAATTGTCCCAGTACTTC	CASSLAELSQYF
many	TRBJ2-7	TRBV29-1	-	TGCAGCGCTGTTATGGTGGCGGGGTCGGCCTACGAGCAGTACTTC	CSAVMVAGSAYEQYF
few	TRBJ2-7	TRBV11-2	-	TGTGCCAGCAGCCATATAAGAGGGCCCTACGAGCAGTACTTC	CASSHIRGPYEQYF